These 15 T cell receptor beta chains originate from one sample sequenced in a study of blood T cell repertoires in COVID-19. Sequencing was performed with immunoSEQ multiplex PCR; in TCRdb, only in-frame clones are kept and a portion is missing. Of about 210,000 clones in the sample, roughly 85% were seen once. The sample consisted of peripheral blood. These receptors all stem from a woman aged 70-85 years with COVID-19, enrolled during active disease.

The rearrangement joins TRBV19 to TRBJ1-5, with D possibly matching TRBD1 (6 bases). Trimming removed 7 bases at V and 7 bases at J, with 17 bases between. Germline values: CDR1 LNHDA, CDR2 SQIVND (reference sequence). The length of the CDR3 is 14 residues. CDR3 amino acids: CASNTIQGWQPQHF. In DNA form, the CDR3 reads TGTGCCAGTAACACAATCCAGGGGTGGCAGCCCCAGCATTTT.

The chain recombines TRBV11-3 with TRBJ2-5, with 8 bases fitting TRBD2. Germline V gives CDR1 SGHNT, CDR2 YENEEA. The CDR3 sequence is 15 residues long. J was trimmed by 4 bases and V by 1 base; bases with no gene match: 5. The CDR3 loop is CASSLVALAVETQYF. The CDR3 DNA follows: TGTGCCAGCAGCTTAGTCGCACTAGCGGTAGAGACCCAGTACTTC.

The chain employs TRBV5-1 and TRBJ2-7; a weak D match, TRBD1 (5 bases). V lost 1 base and J 7 bases, leaving 12 bases between the germline ends. CDR1 SGHRS and CDR2 YFSETQ come from the germline V gene. The CDR3 has 13 amino acids. DNA of the CDR3: TGCGCCAGCAGCTTGACGTCCAGGGATGAGCAGTACTTC. The encoded protein is CASSLTSRDEQYF. Variable domain in full (rest from reference TRBV5-1 and TRBJ2-7): KAGVTQTPRYLIKTRGQQVTLSCSPISGHRSVSWYQQTPGQGLQFLFEYFSETQRNKGNFPGRFSGRQFSNSRSEMNVSTLELGDSALYLCASSLTSRDEQYFGPGTRLTVT.

The chain links TRBV3-1 (or the pseudogene TRBV3-2) to TRBJ2-7; D is ambiguous. This CDR3 has 14 residues. V was clipped by 6 bases and J by 0 bases, with 12 bases between them. The germline gives CDR1 LGHDT, CDR2 YNNKEL (reference sequence). CDR3 amino acids: CASRVSPSSYEQYF. The CDR3, as DNA: TGTGCCAGCAGGGTTTCACCCAGCTCCTACGAGCAGTACTTC.

The table lists this clone with a few counts. The CDR3 loop is CAKKGAGMGNTGELFF. The CDR3 region has the DNA TGTGCCAAAAAGGGGGCGGGAATGGGGAACACCGGGGAGCTGTTTTTT. V usage is TRBV10-3 and J usage is TRBJ2-2; D might be TRBD1 (7 bases). Between the trimmed V and J ends, which lost 10 bases and 1 base, there was a span of 19 bases. This CDR3 has 16 residues. Germline assignment: CDR1 ENHRY and CDR2 SYGVKD.

The rearrangement uses TRBV3-1 (or the pseudogene TRBV3-2) and TRBJ2-3, with 14 bases that match TRBD2. The length of the CDR3 is 18 residues. J was trimmed by 3 bases and V by 4 bases; bases with no gene match: 9. In germline, CDR1 is LGHDT, CDR2 YNNKEL (reference sequence). The CDR3 bases are TGTGCCAGCAGCCTTCCGGGACTAGCGGGGGTTGGGACAGATACGCAGTATTTT. It codes for CASSLPGLAGVGTDTQYF.

This rearrangement joins TRBV18 to TRBJ1-2, with 11 bases that match TRBD1. The germline gives CDR1 KGHSH, CDR2 LQKENI. The CDR3 sequence is 18 residues long. Trimming at V came to 3 bases and at J to 8 bases, leaving 17 bases not matched to a gene. The CDR3 protein is CASSPEPVGTGGIGGYTF. The CDR3 DNA reads as TGTGCCAGCTCACCCGAACCGGTGGGGACAGGGGGGATCGGAGGCTACACCTTC.

The rearrangement links TRBV6-2 or TRBV6-3 to TRBJ2-1, with TRBD2 identical over 13 bases. The CDR3 totals 17 residues. Germline V gene data show CDR1 as MNHEY and CDR2 as SVGEGT. Losses at the gene ends were 4 bases for V and 8 bases for J; bases not matched to a gene: 11. Here the CDR3 reads CASSLRLAGGLIYEQFF. CDR3 DNA: TGTGCCAGCAGTTTGCGACTAGCGGGGGGCCTCATCTATGAGCAGTTCTTC.

The chain recombines TRBV27 with TRBJ1-1; D is unresolved. The CDR3 runs to 16 residues. V was shortened by 1 base and J by 0 bases, with 12 bases between the two germline ends. Germline-derived CDR1 and CDR2 are MNHEY and SMNVEV (reference sequence). The CDR3 is CASSLWRQPMNTEAFF. DNA of the CDR3: TGTGCCAGCAGTTTATGGCGGCAACCTATGAACACTGAAGCTTTCTTT.

The table lists this clone with a count of one. This chain joins TRBV4-3 and TRBJ1-5; D perhaps matches TRBD1 (6 bases). The germline V gene encodes CDR1 LGHNA and CDR2 YSLEER. This CDR3 spans 15 amino acids. The germline V and J ends were trimmed by 3 bases and 7 bases, with 16 bases remaining between them. The CDR3 nucleotides read TGCGCCAGCAGCCAGGACGCAGGGGACGGACAGCCCCAGCATTTT. Amino acid sequence: CASSQDAGDGQPQHF.

The gene calls are TRBV19 and TRBJ2-5, with 7 bases identical to TRBD2. V lost 0 bases and J lost 1; bases outside the gene matches: 8. The germline V gene encodes CDR1 LNHDA and CDR2 SQIVND (reference sequence). The CDR3 runs 17 residues. CDR3: CASSIDSSGAPQETQYF. CDR3 nucleotide sequence: TGTGCCAGTAGTATAGATTCCAGCGGGGCCCCCCAAGAGACCCAGTACTTC.

V and J are TRBV5-1 and TRBJ2-7, with TRBD2 identical over 11 bases. The CDR3 has 15 residues. Unmatched junction bases numbered 2, after V lost 0 bases and J lost 3 bases. Germline V CDR1 and CDR2: SGHRS, YFSETQ. CDR3 DNA sequence: TGCGCCAGCAGCTTGGGACTAGCGGGACTCTACGAGCAGTACTTC. It is translated as CASSLGLAGLYEQYF.

The CDR3 DNA reads TGTGCCAGCTCACCATGGGACAGGGGCACAGATACGCAGTATTTT. The encoded protein is CASSPWDRGTDTQYF. The V call is TRBV18, the J call TRBJ2-3, with 9 bases matching TRBD1. The CDR3 spans 15 residues. Germline CDR1 and CDR2: KGHSH and LQKENI. J was trimmed by 1 base and V by 2 bases; bases with no gene match: 1. The full variable domain, rest sourced from reference TRBV18 and TRBJ2-3, is NAGVMQNPRHLVRRRGQEARLRCSPMKGHSHVYWYRQLPEEGLKFMVYLQKENIIDESGMPKERFSAEFPKEGPSILRIQQVVRGDSAAYFCASSPWDRGTDTQYFGPGTRLTVL.

The J gene is TRBJ1-1, the V gene TRBV28; D is unresolved. Germline V gives CDR1 MDHEN, CDR2 SYDVKM. Trimming stripped 3 bases from V and 1 base from J, with 9 bases between. This CDR3 region has 14 residues. The CDR3 DNA sequence: TGTGCCAGCAGTTTTATTAAAGCGAACACTGAAGCTTTCTTT. Protein product: CASSFIKANTEAFF.

This CDR3 reads CASIPAGQGMYGYTF. The CDR3 DNA reads as TGTGCCAGCATCCCAGCGGGACAGGGAATGTATGGCTACACCTTC. The rearrangement uses TRBV5-6 and TRBJ1-2; TRBD1 agrees at 9 bases. V shed 6 bases, J shed 5 bases, and the junction held 11 bases outside the gene matches. CDR1 and CDR2 from the germline V gene are SGHDT and YYEEEE. The CDR3 covers 15 residues.